This T cell receptor (beta chain) was observed in a study of blood T cell repertoires in COVID-19. The overall study: Researchers got acute and convalescent COVID-19 samples from the United States, Italy and Spain. Nucleic acid was either cDNA or gDNA, and it came from T cells, B-cell-depleted T cells, or PBMCs.

In this sample, this clone turned up a few times. Sequencing used immunoSEQ multiplex PCR; TCRdb keeps in-frame clones, though not all of them. The data show 55,000 to 65,000 clones, 85% to 90% seen once. Germline-derived CDR1 and CDR2 are SGDLS and YYNGEE. V shed 2 bases, J shed 3 bases, and the junction held 13 bases outside the gene matches. The CDR3 totals 18 residues. The chain combines TRBV9 with TRBJ2-1; TRBD1 matches 8 bases. The sample taken for sequencing was peripheral blood. This TCR was recovered from a man between 60 and 75 years old with acute or convalescent COVID-19. CDR3 sequence: CASSVSLIGQGDYNEQFF. CDR3 DNA: TGTGCCAGCAGCGTCTCCCTAATAGGACAGGGTGACTACAATGAGCAGTTCTTC.